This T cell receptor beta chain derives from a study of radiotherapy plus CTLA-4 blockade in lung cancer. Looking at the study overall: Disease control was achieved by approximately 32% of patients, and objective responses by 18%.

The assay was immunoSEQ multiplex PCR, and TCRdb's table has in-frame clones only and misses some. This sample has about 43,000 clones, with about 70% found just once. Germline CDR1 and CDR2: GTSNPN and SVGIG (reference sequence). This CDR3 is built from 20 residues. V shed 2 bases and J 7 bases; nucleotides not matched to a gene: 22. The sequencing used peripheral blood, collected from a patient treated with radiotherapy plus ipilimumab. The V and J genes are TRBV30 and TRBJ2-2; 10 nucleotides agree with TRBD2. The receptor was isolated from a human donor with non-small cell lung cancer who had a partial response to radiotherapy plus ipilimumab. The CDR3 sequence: CAWSLEYAASGRIYNGELFF. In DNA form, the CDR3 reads TGTGCCTGGAGTTTAGAGTACGCGGCTAGCGGGAGAATTTACAACGGGGAGCTGTTTTTT.